The rows below give T cell receptor beta chains drawn from one sample of a study of T cell changes during pregnancy in multiple sclerosis. Clones were sequenced by immunoSEQ multiplex PCR, and TCRdb holds only the in-frame ones, with some missing. This sample has 60,000 to 70,000 clones, with about nine tenths found just once. The input for sequencing was peripheral blood, taken in the third trimester of pregnancy. The receptor source for this set is a female donor in good health, enrolled as a control in a pregnancy study. The CDR3 runs from the conserved cysteine through the conserved F or W. D genes are given only for firm matches. Rows give clone size only sometimes, using once, few, many, or a class for an expanded clone.

clone_size: -; v_call: TRBV5-6; d_call: TRBD1; j_call: TRBJ1-1; cdr3_aa: CASSFRGGTEAFF; cdr3_nt: TGTGCCAGCAGCTTTAGAGGGGGCACAGAAGCTTTCTTT
clone_size: -; v_call: TRBV30; d_call: -; j_call: TRBJ1-1; cdr3_aa: CAYDYLVGTEAFF; cdr3_nt: TGTGCCTACGACTACCTGGTCGGGACTGAAGCTTTCTTT
clone_size: -; v_call: TRBV11-2; d_call: TRBD2; j_call: TRBJ2-1; cdr3_aa: CASSSKREGVNEQFF; cdr3_nt: TGTGCCAGCAGCAGTAAGCGGGAGGGGGTCAATGAGCAGTTCTTC
clone_size: -; v_call: TRBV28; d_call: TRBD1; j_call: TRBJ1-2; cdr3_aa: CASSSRTGLNYGYTF; cdr3_nt: TGTGCCAGCAGTTCCCGGACAGGGCTTAACTATGGCTACACCTTC
clone_size: -; v_call: TRBV5-4; d_call: TRBD2; j_call: TRBJ2-1; cdr3_aa: CASSLGPGGRNEQFF; cdr3_nt: TGTGCCAGCAGCTTGGGGCCGGGGGGGCGGAATGAGCAGTTCTTC
clone_size: -; v_call: TRBV4-1; d_call: TRBD2; j_call: TRBJ2-7; cdr3_aa: CASSQGLLAGGASYEQYF; cdr3_nt: TGCGCCAGCAGCCAAGGCTTGCTAGCGGGGGGGGCCTCCTACGAGCAGTACTTC
clone_size: -; v_call: TRBV27; d_call: TRBD1; j_call: TRBJ2-7; cdr3_aa: CASSTRTGGTYEQYF; cdr3_nt: TGTGCCAGCAGCACAAGGACAGGGGGGACCTACGAGCAGTACTTC
clone_size: -; v_call: TRBV7-2; d_call: -; j_call: TRBJ2-6; cdr3_aa: CASSLDRIISGANVLTF; cdr3_nt: TGTGCCAGCAGCTTGGACAGAATAATATCTGGGGCCAACGTCCTGACTTTC
clone_size: -; v_call: TRBV21-1; d_call: -; j_call: TRBJ2-7; cdr3_aa: CASSKEKREARSSYEQYF; cdr3_nt: TGTGCCAGCAGCAAAGAAAAGCGGGAGGCCAGGAGCTCCTACGAGCAGTACTTC
clone_size: -; v_call: TRBV28; d_call: -; j_call: TRBJ2-3; cdr3_aa: CASSLGGRSTDTQYF; cdr3_nt: TGTGCCAGCAGTTTAGGCGGAAGAAGCACAGATACGCAGTATTTT
clone_size: -; v_call: TRBV4-1; d_call: -; j_call: TRBJ2-5; cdr3_aa: CASSQDDQGETQYF; cdr3_nt: TGCGCCAGCAGCCAAGACGATCAGGGCGAGACCCAGTACTTC
clone_size: -; v_call: TRBV27; d_call: TRBD1; j_call: TRBJ1-1; cdr3_aa: CAISEGATEAFF; cdr3_nt: TGTGCCATCTCCGAGGGGGCCACTGAAGCTTTCTTT
clone_size: -; v_call: TRBV7-9; d_call: -; j_call: TRBJ1-2; cdr3_aa: CASTRLPPPYTF; cdr3_nt: TGTGCCAGCACCCGACTCCCCCCTCCGTACACCTTC
clone_size: -; v_call: TRBV7-8; d_call: -; j_call: TRBJ2-1; cdr3_aa: CASSASPYNEQFF; cdr3_nt: TGTGCCAGCAGCGCGTCCCCCTACAATGAGCAGTTCTTC
clone_size: few; v_call: TRBV11-3; d_call: -; j_call: TRBJ2-1; cdr3_aa: CASSRSIYNEQFF; cdr3_nt: TGTGCCAGCAGCCGGTCGATATACAATGAGCAGTTCTTC
clone_size: -; v_call: TRBV7-9; d_call: -; j_call: TRBJ1-2; cdr3_aa: CASSFSTGNGYTF; cdr3_nt: TGTGCCAGCAGCTTTTCAACAGGGAATGGCTACACCTTC
clone_size: -; v_call: TRBV2; d_call: -; j_call: TRBJ1-1; cdr3_aa: CASRPGLGWEAFF; cdr3_nt: TGTGCCAGCAGACCCGGATTGGGCTGGGAAGCTTTCTTT
clone_size: -; v_call: TRBV5-1; d_call: -; j_call: TRBJ1-6; cdr3_aa: CASSLGGGANSPLHF; cdr3_nt: TGCGCCAGCAGCTTGGGAGGGGGGGCTAATTCACCCCTCCACTTT
clone_size: -; v_call: TRBV2; d_call: TRBD1; j_call: TRBJ2-1; cdr3_aa: CASRDRDRKNNEQFF; cdr3_nt: TGTGCCAGCAGGGATCGGGACAGAAAAAACAATGAGCAGTTCTTC
clone_size: -; v_call: TRBV5-8; d_call: TRBD2; j_call: TRBJ2-5; cdr3_aa: CASSLFSGKETQYF; cdr3_nt: TGTGCCAGCAGCTTATTTAGCGGGAAGGAGACCCAGTACTTC
clone_size: -; v_call: TRBV7-9; d_call: TRBD1; j_call: TRBJ1-1; cdr3_aa: CASSLLGTENTEAFF; cdr3_nt: TGTGCCAGCAGCCTACTTGGGACAGAGAACACTGAAGCTTTCTTT
clone_size: -; v_call: TRBV7-9; d_call: TRBD2; j_call: TRBJ2-5; cdr3_aa: CASSPRGGTSSGETQYF; cdr3_nt: TGTGCCAGCAGCCCCCGTGGCGGGACTAGCTCGGGAGAGACCCAGTACTTC
clone_size: -; v_call: TRBV7-9; d_call: TRBD1; j_call: TRBJ1-1; cdr3_aa: CASSPRTGMNTEAFF; cdr3_nt: TGTGCCAGCAGCCCTCGGACAGGGATGAACACTGAAGCTTTCTTT